The 2 T cell receptor beta chains reported below all come from one sample, sequenced in a study of blood T cells in healthy people across ages. Alongside a J-beta primer mix, a sample-barcoded 5' primer served in a second PCR lasting roughly 7 to 11 cycles. TCRdb used MiXCR to reprocess the 5' RACE reads, holding one entry per CDR3 protein. The data show 700,000 to 900,000 distinct CDR3 sequences, approximately 53% seen once. The sample comprised blood. These receptors were obtained from a man aged 80 or over in good health.

V gene TRBV5-1 combines with J gene TRBJ2-7; 7 bases match TRBD2. Per germline, CDR1 SGHRS and CDR2 YFSETQ. This CDR3 is 14 amino acids long. Trimming removed 1 base from V and 4 bases from J; junction bases left unmatched: 5. The CDR3 nucleotides read TGCGCCAGCAGCTTGAGCCTAGCGGATTACGAGCAGTACTTC. Residues: CASSLSLADYEQYF.

The chain has TRBV6-6 and TRBJ2-1; D may be TRBD2 (6 bases). The CDR3 length is 13 residues. Looked up from germline, CDR1 is MNHNY and CDR2 is SVGAGI (reference sequence). V was shortened by 5 bases and J by 11 bases, with 16 bases between the two germline ends. In nucleotides, the CDR3 is TGTGCCAGCAGTCCCCCCGGGGAGGACAAGCAGTTCTTC. This gives the protein CASSPPGEDKQFF.